The 5 T cell receptor beta chains below come from one sample, sequenced in a study of cytomegalovirus exposure and HLA in healthy donors. The PCR ran on 60 Vbeta and 13 Jbeta primers. The assay was immunoSEQ multiplex PCR, and TCRdb's table has in-frame clones only and misses some. The sample has some 120,000 clones, 75% to 85% seen once. The material sequenced was PBMCs. These receptors were taken from a man younger than 45 in good health and CMV-seropositive.

The rearrangement joins TRBV30 to TRBJ1-5, with 7 bases lining up with TRBD1. The CDR3 extends over 17 amino acids. Germline CDR1 and CDR2: GTSNPN and SVGIG (reference sequence). J was trimmed by 1 base and V by 0 bases; bases with no gene match: 9. CDR3 bases: TGTGCCTGGAGTGTCGCCGACAGGGTTAGGAGCAATCAGCCCCAGCATTTT. Encoded protein: CAWSVADRVRSNQPQHF.

This clone has more than one count but fewer than ten. Relative to the germline gene, one junction end is altered; a read error may explain this. The chain carries TRBV7-2 and TRBJ1-5; D might be TRBD1 (6 bases). The CDR3 sequence is 15 residues long. Germline V gives CDR1 SGHTA, CDR2 FQGNSA. The CDR3 DNA follows: TGCGCCAGCAGCCAAACGACAGGTAGCAATCAGCCCCAGCATTTT. Protein: CASSQTTGSNQPQHF.

This clone occurred once. The chain links TRBV5-4 to TRBJ1-1; 7 positions match TRBD1. The CDR3 runs to 16 residues. V gave up 0 bases and J gave up 1 base; unmatched junction bases: 6. Germline V CDR1 and CDR2: SGHNT, YYREEE (reference sequence). Here the CDR3 reads CASSLDPDRSNTEAFF. The DNA of the CDR3 is TGTGCCAGCAGCTTGGATCCGGACAGGTCGAACACTGAAGCTTTCTTT. The variable domain in full, with the rest retrieved from reference TRBV5-4 and TRBJ1-1, is ETGVTQSPTHLIKTRGQQVTLRCSSQSGHNTVSWYQQALGQGPQFIFQYYREEENGRGNFPPRFSGLQFPNYSSELNVNALELDDSALYLCASSLDPDRSNTEAFFGQGTRLTVV.

This rearrangement joins TRBV11-1 to TRBJ2-1, with TRBD2 matching over 7 bases. There are 18 residues in the CDR3. Germline CDR1 and CDR2: SGHAT and FQDESV (reference sequence). The V segment lost 1 base and the J segment 4 bases; nucleotides outside the gene matches: 13. CDR3 sequence reads: CASSLGRPRGLLYNEQFF. The DNA for the CDR3 is TGTGCCAGCAGCTTAGGTAGACCAAGGGGACTACTTTACAATGAGCAGTTCTTC. Looking up the rest from reference TRBV11-1 and TRBJ2-1 gives the full variable domain: EAEVAQSPRYKITEKSQAVAFWCDPISGHATLYWYRQILGQGPELLVQFQDESVVDDSQLPKDRFSAERLKGVDSTLKIQPAELGDSAMYLCASSLGRPRGLLYNEQFFGPGTRLTVL.

In its sample, this clone was seen a few times. This sequence joins TRBV5-1 and TRBJ1-5, with D possibly TRBD1 on 5 matching bases. The CDR3 runs 14 residues. Looked up from germline, CDR1 is SGHRS and CDR2 is YFSETQ. V was pared by 0 bases and J by 6 bases, with 10 bases between. CDR3 protein: CASSLESGGQPQHF. The CDR3 DNA reads TGCGCCAGCAGCTTGGAAAGCGGGGGTCAGCCCCAGCATTTT.